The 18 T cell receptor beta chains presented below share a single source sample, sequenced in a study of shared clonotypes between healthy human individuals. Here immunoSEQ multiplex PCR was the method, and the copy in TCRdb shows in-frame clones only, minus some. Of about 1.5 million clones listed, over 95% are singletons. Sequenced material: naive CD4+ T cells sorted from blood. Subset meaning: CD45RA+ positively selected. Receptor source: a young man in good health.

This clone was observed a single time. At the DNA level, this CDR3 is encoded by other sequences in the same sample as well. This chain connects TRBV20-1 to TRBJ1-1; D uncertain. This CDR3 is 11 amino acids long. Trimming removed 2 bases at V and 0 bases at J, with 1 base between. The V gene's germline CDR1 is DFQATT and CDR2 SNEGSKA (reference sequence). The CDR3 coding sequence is TGCAGTGCTAGACTGAACACTGAAGCTTTCTTT. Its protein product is CSARLNTEAFF.

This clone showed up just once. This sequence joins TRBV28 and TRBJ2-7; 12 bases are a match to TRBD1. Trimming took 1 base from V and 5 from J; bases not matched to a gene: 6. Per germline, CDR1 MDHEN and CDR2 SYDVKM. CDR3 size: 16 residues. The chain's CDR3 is CASSLSGTGGFDEQYF. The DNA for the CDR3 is TGTGCCAGCAGTTTATCAGGGACAGGGGGCTTTGACGAGCAGTACTTC. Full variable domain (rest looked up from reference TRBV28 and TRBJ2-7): DVKVTQSSRYLVKRTGEKVFLECVQDMDHENMFWYRQDPGLGLRLIYFSYDVKMKEKGDIPEGYSVSREKKERFSLILESASTNQTSMYLCASSLSGTGGFDEQYFGPGTRLTVT.

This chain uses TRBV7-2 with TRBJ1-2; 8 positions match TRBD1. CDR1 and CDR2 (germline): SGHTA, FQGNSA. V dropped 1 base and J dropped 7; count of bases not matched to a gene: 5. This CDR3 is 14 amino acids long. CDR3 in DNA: TGTGCCAGCAGCTTAGGGACAGGGTTGGGTGGCTACACCTTC. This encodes CASSLGTGLGGYTF.

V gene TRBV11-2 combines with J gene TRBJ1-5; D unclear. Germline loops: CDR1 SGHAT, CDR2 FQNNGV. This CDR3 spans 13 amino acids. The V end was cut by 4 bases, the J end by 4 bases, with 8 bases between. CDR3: CASSSLANQPQHF. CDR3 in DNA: TGTGCCAGCAGCTCCCTCGCGAATCAGCCCCAGCATTTT.

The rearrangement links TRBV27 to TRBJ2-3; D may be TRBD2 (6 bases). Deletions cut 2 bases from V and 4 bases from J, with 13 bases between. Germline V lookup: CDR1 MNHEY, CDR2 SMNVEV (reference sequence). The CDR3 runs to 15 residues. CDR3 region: CASSLPGLLADTQYF. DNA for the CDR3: TGTGCCAGCAGTTTACCGGGACTCCTGGCAGATACGCAGTATTTT.

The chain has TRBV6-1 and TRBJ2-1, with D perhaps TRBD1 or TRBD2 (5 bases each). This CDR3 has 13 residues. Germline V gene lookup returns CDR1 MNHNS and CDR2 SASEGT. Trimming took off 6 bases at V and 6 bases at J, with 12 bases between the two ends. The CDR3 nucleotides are TGTGCCAGCAGAGAGCCGGGGCTCAATGAGCAGTTCTTC. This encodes CASREPGLNEQFF.

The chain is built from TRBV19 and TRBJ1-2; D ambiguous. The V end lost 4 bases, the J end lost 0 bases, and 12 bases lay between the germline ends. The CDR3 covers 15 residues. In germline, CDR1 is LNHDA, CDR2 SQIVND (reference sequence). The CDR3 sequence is CASSKERRANYGYTF. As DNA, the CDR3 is TGTGCCAGTAGTAAGGAGAGACGAGCTAACTATGGCTACACCTTC.

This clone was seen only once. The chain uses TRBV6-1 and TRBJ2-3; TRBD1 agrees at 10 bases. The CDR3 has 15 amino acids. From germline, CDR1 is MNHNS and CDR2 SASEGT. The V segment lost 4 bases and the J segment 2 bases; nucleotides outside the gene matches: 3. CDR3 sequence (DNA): TGTGCCAGCAGTGGGGACAGGGGCATCACAGATACGCAGTATTTT. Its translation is CASSGDRGITDTQYF.

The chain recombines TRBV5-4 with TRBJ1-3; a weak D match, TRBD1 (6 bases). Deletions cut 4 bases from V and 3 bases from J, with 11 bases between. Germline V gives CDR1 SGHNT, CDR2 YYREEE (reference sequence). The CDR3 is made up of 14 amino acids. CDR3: CASSGGGFGNTIYF. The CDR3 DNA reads TGTGCCAGCAGCGGAGGGGGTTTTGGAAACACCATATATTTT. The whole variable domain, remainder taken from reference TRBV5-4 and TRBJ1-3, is ETGVTQSPTHLIKTRGQQVTLRCSSQSGHNTVSWYQQALGQGPQFIFQYYREEENGRGNFPPRFSGLQFPNYSSELNVNALELDDSALYLCASSGGGFGNTIYFGEGSWLTVV.

The CDR3 reads CASSVLSAADTQYF. The CDR3 DNA is TGTGCCAGCAGCGTATTATCCGCGGCGGATACGCAGTATTTT. The J gene is TRBJ2-3, the V gene TRBV9; D ambiguous. This CDR3 comprises 14 residues. V was clipped by 1 base and J by 6 bases, with 12 bases between them. Germline V gene lookup returns CDR1 SGDLS and CDR2 YYNGEE.

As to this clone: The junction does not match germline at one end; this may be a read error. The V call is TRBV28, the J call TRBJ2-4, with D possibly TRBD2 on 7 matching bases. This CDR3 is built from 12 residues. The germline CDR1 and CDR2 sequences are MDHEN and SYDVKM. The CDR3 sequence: CASSPLGGASRF. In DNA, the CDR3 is TGTGCCAGCAGCCCATTGGGGGGGGCTAGTAGGTTC.

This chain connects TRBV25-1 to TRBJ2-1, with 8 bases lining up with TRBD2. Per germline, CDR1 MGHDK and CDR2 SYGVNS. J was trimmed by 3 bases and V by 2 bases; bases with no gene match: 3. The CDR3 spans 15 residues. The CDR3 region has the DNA TGTGCCAGCAGTGAAAGGGCGGGAGGCTACAATGAGCAGTTCTTC. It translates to CASSERAGGYNEQFF.

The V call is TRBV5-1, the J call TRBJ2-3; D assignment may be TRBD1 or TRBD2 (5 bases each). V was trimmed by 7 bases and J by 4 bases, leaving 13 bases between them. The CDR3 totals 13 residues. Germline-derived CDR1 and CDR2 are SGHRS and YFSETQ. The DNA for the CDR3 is TGCGCCAGCTCCCGAGTGGGGGCAGATACGCAGTATTTT. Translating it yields CASSRVGADTQYF.

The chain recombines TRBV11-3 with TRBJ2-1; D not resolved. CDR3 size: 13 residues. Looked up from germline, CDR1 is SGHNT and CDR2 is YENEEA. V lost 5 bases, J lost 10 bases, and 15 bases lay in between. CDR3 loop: CASSPRYLGEQFF. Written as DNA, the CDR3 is TGTGCCAGCAGCCCCCGTTACCTCGGGGAGCAGTTCTTC.

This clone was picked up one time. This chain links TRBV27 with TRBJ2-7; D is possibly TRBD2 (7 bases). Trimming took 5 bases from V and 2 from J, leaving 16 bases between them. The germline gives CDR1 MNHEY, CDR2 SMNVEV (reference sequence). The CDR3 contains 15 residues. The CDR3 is CASSLKSGGTYEQYF. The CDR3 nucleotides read TGTGCCAGCAGTCTCAAATCGGGGGGCACCTACGAGCAGTACTTC.

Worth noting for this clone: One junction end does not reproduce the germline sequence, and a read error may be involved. CDR3 nucleotide sequence: TGTGCCAGCAGCTTAGCGTCCTTT. Translated: CASSLASF. V is TRBV11-2 and J is TRBJ1-1; D is unresolved. The CDR3 runs 8 residues. The germline CDR1 and CDR2 sequences are SGHAT and FQNNGV.

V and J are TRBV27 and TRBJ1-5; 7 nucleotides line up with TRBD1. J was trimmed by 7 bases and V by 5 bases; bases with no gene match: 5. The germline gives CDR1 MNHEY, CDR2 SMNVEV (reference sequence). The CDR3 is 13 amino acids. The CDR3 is CASSPQGGQPQHF. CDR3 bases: TGTGCCAGCAGTCCCCAGGGGGGCCAGCCCCAGCATTTT.

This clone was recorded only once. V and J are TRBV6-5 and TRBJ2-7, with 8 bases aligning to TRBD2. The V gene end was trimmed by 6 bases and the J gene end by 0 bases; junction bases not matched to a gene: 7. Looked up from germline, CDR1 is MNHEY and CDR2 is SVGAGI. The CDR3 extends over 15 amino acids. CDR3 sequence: CASSPGGAGSYEQYF. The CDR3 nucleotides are TGTGCCAGCAGCCCGGGGGGGGCGGGCTCCTACGAGCAGTACTTC.